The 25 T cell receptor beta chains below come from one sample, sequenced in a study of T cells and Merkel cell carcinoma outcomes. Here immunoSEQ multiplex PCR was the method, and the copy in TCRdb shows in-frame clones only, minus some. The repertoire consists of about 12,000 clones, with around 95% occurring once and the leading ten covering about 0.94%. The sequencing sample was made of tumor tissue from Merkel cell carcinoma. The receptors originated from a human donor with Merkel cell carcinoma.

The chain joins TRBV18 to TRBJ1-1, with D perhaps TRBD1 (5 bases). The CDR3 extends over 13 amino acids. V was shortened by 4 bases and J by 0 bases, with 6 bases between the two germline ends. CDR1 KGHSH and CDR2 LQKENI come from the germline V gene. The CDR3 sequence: CASSQQVNTEAFF. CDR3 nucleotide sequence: TGTGCCAGCTCACAACAGGTGAACACTGAAGCTTTCTTT.

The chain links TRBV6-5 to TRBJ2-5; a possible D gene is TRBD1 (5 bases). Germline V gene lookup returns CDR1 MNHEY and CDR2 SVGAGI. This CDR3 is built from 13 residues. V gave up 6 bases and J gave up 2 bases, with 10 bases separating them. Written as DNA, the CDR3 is TGTGCCAGCAGGAAATCAGGGCAAGAGACCCAGTACTTC. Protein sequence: CASRKSGQETQYF.

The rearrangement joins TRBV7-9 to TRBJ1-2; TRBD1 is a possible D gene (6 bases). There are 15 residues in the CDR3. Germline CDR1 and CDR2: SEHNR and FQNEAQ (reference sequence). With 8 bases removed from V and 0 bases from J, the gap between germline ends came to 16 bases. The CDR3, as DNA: TGTGCCAGCTCCTTGGGGACATCCACTAACTATGGCTACACCTTC. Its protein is CASSLGTSTNYGYTF.

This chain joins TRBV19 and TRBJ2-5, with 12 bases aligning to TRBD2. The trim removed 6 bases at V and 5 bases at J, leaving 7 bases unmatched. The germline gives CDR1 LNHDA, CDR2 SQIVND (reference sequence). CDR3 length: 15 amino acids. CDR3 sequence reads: CASRRTSGVGETQYF. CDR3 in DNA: TGTGCCAGTAGAAGGACTAGCGGGGTCGGGGAGACCCAGTACTTC.

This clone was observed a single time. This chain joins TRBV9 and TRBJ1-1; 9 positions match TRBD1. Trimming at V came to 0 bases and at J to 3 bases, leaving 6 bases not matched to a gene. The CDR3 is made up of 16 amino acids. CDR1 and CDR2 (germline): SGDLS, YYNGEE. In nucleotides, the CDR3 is TGTGCCAGCAGCGTAGACAGGGGGCGCCCCGACACTGAAGCTTTCTTT. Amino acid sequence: CASSVDRGRPDTEAFF.

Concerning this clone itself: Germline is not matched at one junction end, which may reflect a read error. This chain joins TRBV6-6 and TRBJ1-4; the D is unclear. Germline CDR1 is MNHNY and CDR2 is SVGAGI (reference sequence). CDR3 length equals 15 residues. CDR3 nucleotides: TGTGTCAGCAGTCGCTTCGGGCGAACTAATGAAAAACTGTTTTTT. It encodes CVSSRFGRTNEKLFF.

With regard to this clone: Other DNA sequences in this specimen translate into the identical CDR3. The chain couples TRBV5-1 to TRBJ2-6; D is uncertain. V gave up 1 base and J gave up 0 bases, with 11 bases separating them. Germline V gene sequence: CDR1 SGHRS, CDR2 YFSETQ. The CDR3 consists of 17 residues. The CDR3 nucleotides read TGCGCCAGCAGCTTGAGGAAGGGTAGCTCTGGGGCCAACGTCCTGACTTTC. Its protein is CASSLRKGSSGANVLTF.

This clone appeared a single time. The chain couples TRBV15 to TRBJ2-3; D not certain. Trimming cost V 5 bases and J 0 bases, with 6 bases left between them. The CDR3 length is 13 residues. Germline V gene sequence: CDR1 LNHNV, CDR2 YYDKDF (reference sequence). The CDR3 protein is CATSGVSTDTQYF. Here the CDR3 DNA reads TGTGCCACCAGCGGGGTTAGCACAGATACGCAGTATTTT.

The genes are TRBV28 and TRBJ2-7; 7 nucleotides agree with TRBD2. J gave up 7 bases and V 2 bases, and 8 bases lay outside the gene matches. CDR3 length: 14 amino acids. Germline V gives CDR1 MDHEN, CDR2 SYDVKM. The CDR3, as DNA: TGTGCCAGCAGTTTAGCGGGAGCGGTAGATGAGCAGTACTTC. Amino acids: CASSLAGAVDEQYF.

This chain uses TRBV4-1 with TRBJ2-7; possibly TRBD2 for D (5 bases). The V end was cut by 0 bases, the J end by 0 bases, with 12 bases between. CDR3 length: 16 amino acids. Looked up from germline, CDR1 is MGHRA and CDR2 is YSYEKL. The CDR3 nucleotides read TGCGCCAGCAGCCAAGAGGAAGCGGCCCTCTCCTACGAGCAGTACTTC. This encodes CASSQEEAALSYEQYF.

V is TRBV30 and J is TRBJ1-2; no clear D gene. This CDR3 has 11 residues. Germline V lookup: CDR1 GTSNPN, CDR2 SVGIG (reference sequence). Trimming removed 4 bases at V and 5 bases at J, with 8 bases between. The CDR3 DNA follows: TGTGCCTGGAACAGTAATTATGGCTACACCTTC. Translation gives CAWNSNYGYTF.

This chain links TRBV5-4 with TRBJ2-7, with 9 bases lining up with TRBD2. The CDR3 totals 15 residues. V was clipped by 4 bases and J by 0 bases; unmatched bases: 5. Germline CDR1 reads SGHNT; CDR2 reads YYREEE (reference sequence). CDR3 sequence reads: CASSLSSGSSYEQYF. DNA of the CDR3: TGTGCCAGCAGCCTAAGTAGCGGGAGCTCCTACGAGCAGTACTTC.

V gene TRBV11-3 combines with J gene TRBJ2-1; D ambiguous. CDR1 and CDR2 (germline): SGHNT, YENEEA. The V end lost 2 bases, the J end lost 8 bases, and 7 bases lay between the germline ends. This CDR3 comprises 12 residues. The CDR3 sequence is CASSLSIDEQFF. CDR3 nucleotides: TGTGCCAGCAGCTTATCAATCGATGAGCAGTTCTTC.

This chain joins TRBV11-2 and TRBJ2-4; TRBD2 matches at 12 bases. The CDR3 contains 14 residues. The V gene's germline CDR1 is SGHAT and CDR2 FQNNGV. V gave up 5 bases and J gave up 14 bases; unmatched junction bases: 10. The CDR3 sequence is CASSPSSGRVGEYF. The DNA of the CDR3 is TGTGCCAGCAGCCCGTCTAGCGGGAGGGTGGGAGAGTACTTC.

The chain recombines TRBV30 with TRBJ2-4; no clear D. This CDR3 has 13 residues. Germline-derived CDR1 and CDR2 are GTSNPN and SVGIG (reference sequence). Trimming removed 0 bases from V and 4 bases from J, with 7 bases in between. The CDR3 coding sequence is TGTGCCTGGAGTGTAGAAAGGAAAAACATTCAGTACTTC. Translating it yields CAWSVERKNIQYF.

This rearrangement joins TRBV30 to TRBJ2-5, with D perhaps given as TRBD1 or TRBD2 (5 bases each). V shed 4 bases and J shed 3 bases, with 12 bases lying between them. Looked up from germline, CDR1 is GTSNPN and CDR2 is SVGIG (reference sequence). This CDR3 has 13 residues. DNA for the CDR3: TGTGCCTGGACGGGACGGAGAAAAGAGACCCAGTACTTC. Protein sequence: CAWTGRRKETQYF.

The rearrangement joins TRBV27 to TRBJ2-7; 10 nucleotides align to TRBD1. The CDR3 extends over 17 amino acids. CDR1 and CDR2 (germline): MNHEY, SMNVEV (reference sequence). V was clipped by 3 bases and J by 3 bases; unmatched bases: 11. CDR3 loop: CASSFRGQGNGRYEQYF. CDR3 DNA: TGTGCCAGCAGTTTCCGGGGACAGGGGAATGGGCGCTACGAGCAGTACTTC.

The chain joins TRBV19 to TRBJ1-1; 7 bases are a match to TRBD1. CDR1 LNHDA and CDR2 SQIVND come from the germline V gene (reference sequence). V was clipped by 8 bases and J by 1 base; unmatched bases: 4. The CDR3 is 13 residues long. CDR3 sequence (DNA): TGTGCCAGTGGGGGACAGAGGAACACTGAAGCTTTCTTT. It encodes CASGGQRNTEAFF.

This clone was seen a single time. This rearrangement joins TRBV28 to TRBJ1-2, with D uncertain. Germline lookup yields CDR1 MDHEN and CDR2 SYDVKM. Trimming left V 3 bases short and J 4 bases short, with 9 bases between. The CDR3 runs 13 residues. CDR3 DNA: TGTGCCAGCAGTTTTAAGGGTCCCTATGGCTACACCTTC. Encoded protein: CASSFKGPYGYTF.

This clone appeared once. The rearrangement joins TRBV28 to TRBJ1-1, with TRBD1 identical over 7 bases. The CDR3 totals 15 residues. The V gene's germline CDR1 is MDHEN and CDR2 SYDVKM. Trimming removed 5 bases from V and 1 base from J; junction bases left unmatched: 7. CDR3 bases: TGTGCCAGCAGTCTGGGGGGACAGCCGAACACTGAAGCTTTCTTT. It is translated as CASSLGGQPNTEAFF.

The CDR3 nucleotides are TGCGCCAGCAGCCCGAGCGGGACAGCAGCTAACTATGGCTACACCTTC. This codes for CASSPSGTAANYGYTF. The rearrangement joins TRBV4-1 to TRBJ1-2; 7 nucleotides agree with TRBD1. J lost 0 bases, V lost 4 bases, and 8 bases had no gene match. CDR1 and CDR2 from the germline V gene are MGHRA and YSYEKL. CDR3 length equals 16 residues.

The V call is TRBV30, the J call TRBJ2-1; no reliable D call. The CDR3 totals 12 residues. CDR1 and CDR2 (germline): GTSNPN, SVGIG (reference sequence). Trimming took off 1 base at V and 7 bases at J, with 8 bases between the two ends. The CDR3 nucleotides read TGTGCCTGGAGTGCCAATATTAATGAGCAGTTCTTC. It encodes CAWSANINEQFF.

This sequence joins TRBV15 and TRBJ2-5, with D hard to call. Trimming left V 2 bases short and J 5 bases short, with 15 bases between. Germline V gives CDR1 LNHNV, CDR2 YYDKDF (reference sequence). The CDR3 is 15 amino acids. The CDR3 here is CATSRPGMGRETQYF. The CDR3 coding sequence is TGTGCCACCAGCAGACCTGGGATGGGCAGGGAGACCCAGTACTTC.

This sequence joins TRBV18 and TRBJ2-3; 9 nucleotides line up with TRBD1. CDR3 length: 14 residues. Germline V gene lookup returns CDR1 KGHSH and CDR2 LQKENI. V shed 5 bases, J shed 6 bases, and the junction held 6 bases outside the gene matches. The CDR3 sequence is CASSETGGSDTQYF. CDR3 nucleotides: TGTGCCAGCTCAGAGACAGGGGGGTCGGATACGCAGTATTTT.

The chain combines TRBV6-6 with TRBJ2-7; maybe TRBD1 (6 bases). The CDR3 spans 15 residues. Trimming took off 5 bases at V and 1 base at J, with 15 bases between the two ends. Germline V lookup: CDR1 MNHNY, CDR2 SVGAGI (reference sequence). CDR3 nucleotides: TGTGCCAGCAGTGACCCGACAGGTGGGTCCTACGAGCAGTACTTC. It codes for CASSDPTGGSYEQYF.